This is a list of T cell receptor beta chains from one sample in a study of cytomegalovirus exposure and HLA in healthy donors. Sequenced by immunoSEQ multiplex PCR; TCRdb stores in-frame clones only, minus some. The table lists about 170,000 clones, around three quarters of them singletons. Source material: PBMCs. These receptors all stem from a woman aged 25 to 45 in good health and CMV-seropositive. CDR3s include the opening cysteine and the closing phenylalanine or tryptophan. Fields, in order: clone size, J gene, D gene, V gene, CDR3 DNA, CDR3 protein. D genes are given only for firm matches. Rows may omit the clone size; those that give it use once, few, many or a size class.

clone_size: NA; j_call: TRBJ2-7; d_call: NA; v_call: TRBV11-2; cdr3_nt: TGTGCCAGCAGCTTGGGACTGCACTCCTACGAGCAGTACTTC; cdr3_aa: CASSLGLHSYEQYF
clone_size: NA; j_call: TRBJ1-1; d_call: NA; v_call: TRBV15; cdr3_nt: TGTGCCACCAGCAGAGATAGTAGGGGTAGGGACACTGAAGCTTTCTTT; cdr3_aa: CATSRDSRGRDTEAFF
clone_size: NA; j_call: TRBJ2-2; d_call: NA; v_call: TRBV5-6; cdr3_nt: TGTGCCAGCAGCTTGGGGGACAAGAACACCGGGGAGCTGTTTTTT; cdr3_aa: CASSLGDKNTGELFF
clone_size: NA; j_call: TRBJ1-1; d_call: TRBD1; v_call: TRBV7-9; cdr3_nt: TGTGCCAGCAGCTTGGGCACAGGGGGAGCTTTCTTT; cdr3_aa: CASSLGTGGAFF
clone_size: NA; j_call: TRBJ1-1; d_call: TRBD1; v_call: TRBV6-1; cdr3_nt: TGTGCCAGCAGTCCACAGATACAGGGGGGAGCTTTCTTT; cdr3_aa: CASSPQIQGGAFF
clone_size: NA; j_call: TRBJ1-5; d_call: NA; v_call: TRBV4-1; cdr3_nt: TGCGCCAGCAGCCAAGATGTACGACAAGGCGAGTATGGTCGCAATCAGCCCCAGCATTTT; cdr3_aa: CASSQDVRQGEYGRNQPQHF
clone_size: NA; j_call: TRBJ2-7; d_call: NA; v_call: TRBV9; cdr3_nt: TGTGCCAGCAGCGTAGGGATAGGGGCCGACCGGTACGAGCAGTACTTC; cdr3_aa: CASSVGIGADRYEQYF
clone_size: NA; j_call: TRBJ2-7; d_call: NA; v_call: TRBV29-1; cdr3_nt: TGCAGCGCAACGCGGGCATACGAGCAGTACTTC; cdr3_aa: CSATRAYEQYF
clone_size: NA; j_call: TRBJ2-3; d_call: TRBD2; v_call: TRBV30; cdr3_nt: TGTGCCTGGAGGGCTAGCGGGGCAGATACGCAGTATTTT; cdr3_aa: CAWRASGADTQYF
clone_size: NA; j_call: TRBJ1-1; d_call: TRBD1; v_call: TRBV7-9; cdr3_nt: TGTGCCAGCAGCTTAGTCGGGACAGGAGCTATGAACACTGAAGCTTTCTTT; cdr3_aa: CASSLVGTGAMNTEAFF
clone_size: NA; j_call: TRBJ1-2; d_call: NA; v_call: TRBV14; cdr3_nt: TGTGCCAGCAGCCAAGTAGGCGGGTTTGGGTATGGCTACACCTTC; cdr3_aa: CASSQVGGFGYGYTF
clone_size: NA; j_call: TRBJ2-1; d_call: NA; v_call: TRBV7-2; cdr3_nt: TGTGCCAGCAGCTCCCCGACACACTACAATGAGCAGTTCTTC; cdr3_aa: CASSSPTHYNEQFF
clone_size: NA; j_call: TRBJ2-3; d_call: TRBD2; v_call: TRBV2; cdr3_nt: TGTGCCAGCAGTACTACAGCGGGAGGGTCGGATACGCAGTATTTT; cdr3_aa: CASSTTAGGSDTQYF
clone_size: NA; j_call: TRBJ1-6; d_call: TRBD1; v_call: TRBV5-1; cdr3_nt: TGCGCCAGCAGCTTACAATTTACCGGGACAGGGGGACAAAATTCACCCCTCCACTTT; cdr3_aa: CASSLQFTGTGGQNSPLHF
clone_size: NA; j_call: TRBJ2-1; d_call: NA; v_call: TRBV27; cdr3_nt: TGTGCCAGCAGTTTCCGGCGCTCGGAGGGTGAGCAGTTCTTC; cdr3_aa: CASSFRRSEGEQFF
clone_size: NA; j_call: TRBJ2-1; d_call: TRBD2; v_call: TRBV27; cdr3_nt: TGTGCCAGCAGTTCGGGACTAGCGGATACCTACAATGAGCAGTTCTTC; cdr3_aa: CASSSGLADTYNEQFF
clone_size: once; j_call: TRBJ1-4; d_call: TRBD1; v_call: TRBV28; cdr3_nt: TGTGCCAGCGGACAGGGAATTCGGTCCTTTGAAAAACTGTTTTTT; cdr3_aa: CASGQGIRSFEKLFF
clone_size: NA; j_call: TRBJ2-3; d_call: TRBD2; v_call: TRBV7-2; cdr3_nt: TGTGCCAGCAGCTTTGGACTAGCGACAGATACGCAGTATTTT; cdr3_aa: CASSFGLATDTQYF
clone_size: NA; j_call: TRBJ2-1; d_call: TRBD2; v_call: TRBV4-1; cdr3_nt: TGCGCCAGCAGCCAAACCGGGACTAGCGGGAGACGCTACAATGAGCAGTTCTTC; cdr3_aa: CASSQTGTSGRRYNEQFF
clone_size: NA; j_call: TRBJ2-6; d_call: NA; v_call: TRBV18; cdr3_nt: TGTGCCAGCTCTTCCATACAGGGGAGGTACTCTGGGGCCAACGTCCTGACTTTC; cdr3_aa: CASSSIQGRYSGANVLTF
clone_size: NA; j_call: TRBJ1-6; d_call: NA; v_call: TRBV7-2; cdr3_nt: TGTGCCAGCAGCTTAGAGGTAGGGGGGGATTCACCCCTCCACTTT; cdr3_aa: CASSLEVGGDSPLHF
clone_size: NA; j_call: TRBJ1-5; d_call: TRBD1; v_call: TRBV27; cdr3_nt: TGTGCCAGCAGTCGACAGGGCGGAGGCAATCAGCCCCAGCATTTT; cdr3_aa: CASSRQGGGNQPQHF
clone_size: NA; j_call: TRBJ1-5; d_call: TRBD1; v_call: TRBV5-5; cdr3_nt: TGTGCCAGCAGCCTACAGGGGGGCTATAGCAATCAGCCCCAGCATTTT; cdr3_aa: CASSLQGGYSNQPQHF
clone_size: few; j_call: TRBJ1-2; d_call: NA; v_call: TRBV11-2; cdr3_nt: TGTGCCAGCAGCTTAGTTCAGGGGTTCGTCTATGGCTACACCTTC; cdr3_aa: CASSLVQGFVYGYTF
clone_size: NA; j_call: TRBJ1-1; d_call: TRBD1; v_call: TRBV7-9; cdr3_nt: TGTGCCAGCAGCTCGCAGGGGGGAAGCACTGAAGCTTTCTTT; cdr3_aa: CASSSQGGSTEAFF
clone_size: NA; j_call: TRBJ2-1; d_call: TRBD2; v_call: TRBV9; cdr3_nt: TGTGCCAGCAGCCTCAAGCGGGGGGGCCAGGTTAATGAGCAGTTCTTC; cdr3_aa: CASSLKRGGQVNEQFF
clone_size: NA; j_call: TRBJ2-7; d_call: TRBD2; v_call: TRBV7-2; cdr3_nt: TGTGCCAGCAGGGAAGGACTAGCCTACGAGCAGTACTTC; cdr3_aa: CASREGLAYEQYF
clone_size: few; j_call: TRBJ2-7; d_call: NA; v_call: TRBV25-1; cdr3_nt: TGTGCCAGCAGTGATCCCCCTCCAGTCTACGAGCAGTACTTC; cdr3_aa: CASSDPPPVYEQYF
clone_size: NA; j_call: TRBJ1-1; d_call: NA; v_call: TRBV15; cdr3_nt: TGTGCCACCAGCAGAGATCGCATGGCTAACACTGAAGCTTTCTTT; cdr3_aa: CATSRDRMANTEAFF
clone_size: NA; j_call: TRBJ1-6; d_call: TRBD1; v_call: TRBV5-5; cdr3_nt: TGTGCCAGCAGCTTAAGGGGGCATACTGGCAATTCACCCCTCCACTTT; cdr3_aa: CASSLRGHTGNSPLHF
clone_size: NA; j_call: TRBJ1-3; d_call: NA; v_call: TRBV2; cdr3_nt: TGTGCCAGCAGGGGAGGAGGAAACACCATATATTTT; cdr3_aa: CASRGGGNTIYF
clone_size: NA; j_call: TRBJ1-6; d_call: NA; v_call: TRBV19; cdr3_nt: TGTGCCAGTAGTATGGAGACGGATAATTCACCCCTCCACTTT; cdr3_aa: CASSMETDNSPLHF
clone_size: NA; j_call: TRBJ2-7; d_call: NA; v_call: TRBV5-1; cdr3_nt: TGCGCCAGCAGTCGCGACAGCTACGAGCAGTACTTC; cdr3_aa: CASSRDSYEQYF
clone_size: NA; j_call: TRBJ1-3; d_call: NA; v_call: TRBV18; cdr3_nt: TGTGCCAGCTCACCACCCCCTTTCCTCTCTGGAAACACCATATATTTT; cdr3_aa: CASSPPPFLSGNTIYF
clone_size: NA; j_call: TRBJ2-7; d_call: NA; v_call: TRBV19; cdr3_nt: TGTGCCAGTAGTAGAGACGCAGGGGTGAAATCCTACGAGCAGTACTTC; cdr3_aa: CASSRDAGVKSYEQYF
clone_size: NA; j_call: TRBJ1-3; d_call: NA; v_call: TRBV6-1; cdr3_nt: TGTGCCAGCTTGGCAGGCTCTGGAAACACCATATATTTT; cdr3_aa: CASLAGSGNTIYF
clone_size: once; j_call: TRBJ2-1; d_call: NA; v_call: TRBV14; cdr3_nt: TGTGCCAGCACCCCTATGGGGGGCTCCTACAATGAGCAGTTCTTC; cdr3_aa: CASTPMGGSYNEQFF